Listed below are T cell receptor beta chains from one sample, sequenced in a study of vaccination effects on CD4 cells after COVID-19. For these receptors, no antigen is known. Assay: immunoSEQ multiplex PCR; the TCRdb copy retains only in-frame clones and omits some. The sample gives more than 40,000 clones, around 78% of which show up once; 10% to 14% is in the top ten. Source: CD4+ T cells from PBMCs cultured with SARS-CoV-2 spike peptides, taken before COVID-19 vaccination. All receptors derive from a human donor who received a COVID-19 vaccine. The CDR3 runs from the conserved cysteine through the conserved F or W. A D gene is named only where the DNA matches it firmly. The size field is filled for only some rows; it gives once, few, many or a size class.

V gene: TRBV12-5
clone size: -
D gene: -
J gene: TRBJ1-1
CDR3 protein: CASGQEGSTEAFF
CDR3 DNA: TGTGCTAGTGGCCAAGAGGGGAGCACTGAAGCTTTCTTT

V gene: TRBV6-4
clone size: -
D gene: -
J gene: TRBJ2-1
CDR3 protein: CASSPDYHWGEQFF
CDR3 DNA: TGTGCCAGCAGTCCGGACTACCATTGGGGGGAGCAGTTCTTC

V gene: TRBV19
clone size: -
D gene: -
J gene: TRBJ2-5
CDR3 protein: CASSDTEETQYF
CDR3 DNA: TGTGCCAGTAGTGACACCGAAGAGACCCAGTACTTC

V gene: TRBV27
clone size: -
D gene: TRBD1
J gene: TRBJ1-1
CDR3 protein: CASSSLDRGGVNTEAFF
CDR3 DNA: TGTGCCAGCAGTTCGTTGGACAGGGGAGGAGTGAACACTGAAGCTTTCTTT

V gene: TRBV9
clone size: -
D gene: -
J gene: TRBJ1-2
CDR3 protein: CASRKETDLGFRGYTF
CDR3 DNA: TGTGCCAGCAGAAAAGAGACCGACCTGGGGTTCCGTGGCTACACCTTC

V gene: TRBV28
clone size: -
D gene: -
J gene: TRBJ1-2
CDR3 protein: CASSPPRQLRSNGYTF
CDR3 DNA: TGTGCCAGCAGTCCCCCCCGTCAGCTCCGCTCTAATGGCTACACCTTC

V gene: TRBV5-5
clone size: -
D gene: -
J gene: TRBJ2-3
CDR3 protein: CASSLGGGTDTQYF
CDR3 DNA: TGTGCCAGCAGCTTGGGCGGCGGCACAGATACGCAGTATTTT

V gene: TRBV25-1
clone size: once
D gene: TRBD1
J gene: TRBJ1-5
CDR3 protein: CASRPGQPHNQPQHF
CDR3 DNA: TGTGCCAGCAGACCGGGACAGCCACACAATCAGCCCCAGCATTTT

V gene: TRBV6-5
clone size: -
D gene: -
J gene: TRBJ1-1
CDR3 protein: CASGRWAKNTEAFF
CDR3 DNA: TGTGCCAGCGGCAGGTGGGCGAAGAACACTGAAGCTTTCTTT

V gene: TRBV6-2/TRBV6-3
clone size: -
D gene: -
J gene: TRBJ1-6
CDR3 protein: CASSIWGLFDSPLHF
CDR3 DNA: TGTGCCAGCAGTATCTGGGGACTTTTCGATTCACCCCTCCACTTT

V gene: TRBV3-1/TRBV3-2
clone size: -
D gene: -
J gene: TRBJ1-4
CDR3 protein: CASSPRENEKLFF
CDR3 DNA: TGTGCCAGCAGCCCTAGGGAGAATGAAAAACTGTTTTTT

V gene: TRBV19
clone size: -
D gene: TRBD1
J gene: TRBJ1-1
CDR3 protein: CASSQIRDRDTEAFF
CDR3 DNA: TGTGCCAGTAGCCAAATCCGGGACAGGGACACTGAAGCTTTCTTT

V gene: TRBV19
clone size: few
D gene: -
J gene: TRBJ1-4
CDR3 protein: CASSNPRGSNEKLFF
CDR3 DNA: TGTGCCAGTAGTAACCCCCGAGGATCCAATGAAAAACTGTTTTTT

V gene: TRBV21-1
clone size: few
D gene: -
J gene: TRBJ1-6
CDR3 protein: CASPDRAGNSPLHF
CDR3 DNA: TGTGCCAGCCCAGACAGGGCGGGTAATTCACCCCTCCACTTT

V gene: TRBV11-1
clone size: -
D gene: -
J gene: TRBJ1-2
CDR3 protein: CASSWAGSGYTF
CDR3 DNA: TGTGCCAGCAGCTGGGCAGGATCCGGCTACACCTTC

V gene: TRBV28
clone size: -
D gene: TRBD1
J gene: TRBJ2-2
CDR3 protein: CASNPSRRTGNTGELFF
CDR3 DNA: TGTGCCAGCAATCCCTCAAGGAGGACAGGGAACACCGGGGAGCTGTTTTTT

V gene: TRBV28
clone size: -
D gene: TRBD1
J gene: TRBJ1-2
CDR3 protein: CASSKDRGRIYGYTF
CDR3 DNA: TGTGCCAGCAGCAAAGACAGGGGGCGCATCTATGGCTACACCTTC

V gene: TRBV15
clone size: -
D gene: -
J gene: TRBJ1-6
CDR3 protein: CATSRDQGGNSPLHF
CDR3 DNA: TGTGCCACCAGCAGAGATCAGGGTGGGAATTCACCCCTCCACTTT

V gene: TRBV5-1
clone size: -
D gene: TRBD1
J gene: TRBJ2-2
CDR3 protein: CASSSRTGATGELFF
CDR3 DNA: TGCGCCAGCAGCTCGCGGACAGGGGCCACCGGGGAGCTGTTTTTT

V gene: TRBV28
clone size: -
D gene: TRBD1
J gene: TRBJ1-4
CDR3 protein: CASSTPQGANEKLFF
CDR3 DNA: TGTGCCAGCAGTACACCACAGGGGGCTAATGAAAAACTGTTTTTT